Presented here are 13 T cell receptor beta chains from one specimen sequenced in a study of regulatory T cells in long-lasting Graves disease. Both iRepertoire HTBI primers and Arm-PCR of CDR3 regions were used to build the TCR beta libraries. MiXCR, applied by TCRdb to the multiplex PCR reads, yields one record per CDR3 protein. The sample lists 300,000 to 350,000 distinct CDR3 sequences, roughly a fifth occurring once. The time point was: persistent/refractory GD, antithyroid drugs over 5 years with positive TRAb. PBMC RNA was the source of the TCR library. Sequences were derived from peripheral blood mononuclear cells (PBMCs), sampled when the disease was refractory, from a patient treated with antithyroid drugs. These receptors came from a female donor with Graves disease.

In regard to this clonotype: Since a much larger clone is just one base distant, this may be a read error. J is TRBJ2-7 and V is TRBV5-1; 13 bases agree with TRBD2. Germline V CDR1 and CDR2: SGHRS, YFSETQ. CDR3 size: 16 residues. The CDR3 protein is CASSPGTGLAGVEQCF. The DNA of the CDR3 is TGCGCCAGCAGCCCAGGCACAGGACTAGCGGGAGTCGAGCAGTGCTTC.

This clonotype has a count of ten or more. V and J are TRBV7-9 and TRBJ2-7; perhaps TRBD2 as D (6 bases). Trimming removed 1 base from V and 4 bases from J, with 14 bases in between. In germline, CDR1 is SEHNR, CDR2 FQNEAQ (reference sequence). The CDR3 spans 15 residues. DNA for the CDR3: TGTGCCAGCAGCTTAGTGGCTGGAGGGCATTACGAGCAGTACTTC. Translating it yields CASSLVAGGHYEQYF.

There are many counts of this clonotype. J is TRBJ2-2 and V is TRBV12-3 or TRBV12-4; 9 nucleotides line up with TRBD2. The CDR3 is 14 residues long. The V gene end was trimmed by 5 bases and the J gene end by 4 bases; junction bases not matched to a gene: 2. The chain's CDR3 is CASSRAGGTGELFF. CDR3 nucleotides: TGTGCCAGCAGTAGAGCGGGGGGCACCGGGGAGCTGTTTTTT.

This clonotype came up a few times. CDR3 nucleotides: TGCAGCGTGCGAACAGGAATTTATGATGAAAAACTGTTTTTT. Protein product: CSVRTGIYDEKLFF. The V call is TRBV29-1, the J call TRBJ1-4, with D perhaps TRBD1 (5 bases). V was shortened by 6 bases and J by 6 bases, with 17 bases between the two germline ends. The CDR3 runs to 14 residues. CDR1 is SQVTM, CDR2 ANQGSEA, per germline.

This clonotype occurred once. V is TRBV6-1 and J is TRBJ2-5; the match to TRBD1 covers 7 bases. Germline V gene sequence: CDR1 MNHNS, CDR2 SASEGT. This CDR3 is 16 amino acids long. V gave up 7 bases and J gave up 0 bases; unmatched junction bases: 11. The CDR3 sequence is CASTYTGALYQETQYF. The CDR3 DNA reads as TGTGCCAGCACCTATACAGGGGCCCTGTACCAAGAGACCCAGTACTTC.

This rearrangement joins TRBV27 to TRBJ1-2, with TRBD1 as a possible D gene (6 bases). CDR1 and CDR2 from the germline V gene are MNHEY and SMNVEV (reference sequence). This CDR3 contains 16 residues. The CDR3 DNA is TGTGCTCCCCTTAGTGGGGGGGCGCAGAGGTTCTATGGCTACACCTTC. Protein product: CAPLSGGAQRFYGYTF.

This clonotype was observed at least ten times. CDR3 sequence (DNA): TGTGCCAGCAGCCGTACAGGAGATGGGTTCGACATTCAGTACTTC. It encodes CASSRTGDGFDIQYF. The V call is TRBV9, the J call TRBJ2-4; D might be TRBD1 (5 bases). This CDR3 is 15 amino acids long. In germline, CDR1 is SGDLS, CDR2 YYNGEE. V lost 4 bases to trimming and J lost 8 bases, with 19 bases between them.

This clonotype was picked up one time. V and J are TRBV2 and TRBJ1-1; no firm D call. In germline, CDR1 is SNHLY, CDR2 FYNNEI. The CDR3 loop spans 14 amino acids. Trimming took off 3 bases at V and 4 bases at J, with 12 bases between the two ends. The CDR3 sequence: CASSDPGRATEAFF. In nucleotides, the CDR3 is TGTGCCAGCAGTGACCCCGGAAGGGCCACTGAAGCTTTCTTT.

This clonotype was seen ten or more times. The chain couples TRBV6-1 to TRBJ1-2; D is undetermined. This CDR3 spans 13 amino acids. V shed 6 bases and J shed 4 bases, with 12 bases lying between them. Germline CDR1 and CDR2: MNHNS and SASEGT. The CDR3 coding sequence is TGTGCCAGCAGAACCGACGGACGCTATGGCTACACCTTC. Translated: CASRTDGRYGYTF.

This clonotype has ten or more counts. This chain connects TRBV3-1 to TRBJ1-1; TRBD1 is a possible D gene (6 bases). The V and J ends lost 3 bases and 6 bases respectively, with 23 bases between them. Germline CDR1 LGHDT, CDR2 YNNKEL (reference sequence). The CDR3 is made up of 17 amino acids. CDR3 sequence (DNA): TGTGCCAGCAGCCATCAACCCTGGGACACCCTAAACGCTGAAGCTTTCTTT. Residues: CASSHQPWDTLNAEAFF.

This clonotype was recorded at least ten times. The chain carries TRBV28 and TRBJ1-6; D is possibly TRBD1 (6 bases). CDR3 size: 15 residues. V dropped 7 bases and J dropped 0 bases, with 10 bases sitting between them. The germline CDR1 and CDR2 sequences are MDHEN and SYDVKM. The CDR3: CASTDRSSYNSPLHF. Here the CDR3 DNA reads TGTGCCAGCACCGACAGGAGCTCCTATAATTCACCCCTCCACTTT.

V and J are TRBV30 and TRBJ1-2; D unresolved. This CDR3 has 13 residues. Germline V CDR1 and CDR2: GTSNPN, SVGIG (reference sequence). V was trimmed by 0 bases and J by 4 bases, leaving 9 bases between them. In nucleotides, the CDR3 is TGTGCCTGGAGTGTAATTTTGAGCTATGGCTACACCTTC. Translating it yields CAWSVILSYGYTF.

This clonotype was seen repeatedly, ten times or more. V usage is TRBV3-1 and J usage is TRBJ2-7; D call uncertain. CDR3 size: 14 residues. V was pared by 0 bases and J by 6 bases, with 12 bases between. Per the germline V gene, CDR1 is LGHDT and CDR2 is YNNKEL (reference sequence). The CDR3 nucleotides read TGTGCCAGCAGCCAAGACCCGTTCTGGGGCGAGCAGTACTTC. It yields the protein CASSQDPFWGEQYF.